This entry lists 23 T cell receptor beta chains sequenced from one sample in a study of blood T cell repertoires in COVID-19. Using immunoSEQ multiplex PCR, the repertoire was profiled, and TCRdb retains in-frame clones only, with some absent. This table has over 200,000 clones, roughly four fifths appearing once. The sample comprised PBMCs or T cells enriched from blood (not recorded which). Receptors originate from a man in his sixties who had recovered from COVID-19.

The chain has TRBV6-2 or TRBV6-3 and TRBJ1-1; TRBD1 aligns across 9 bases. Germline loops: CDR1 MNHEY, CDR2 SVGEGT. V lost 0 bases and J lost 11; bases outside the gene matches: 7. CDR3 length: 14 residues. CDR3 amino acids: CASSYSGTGGFAFF. The CDR3 DNA reads TGTGCCAGCAGTTACTCGGGCACAGGGGGCTTCGCTTTCTTT.

The chain has TRBV10-3 and TRBJ2-7, with 7 bases identical to TRBD1. After removal of 3 bases from V and 1 base from J, the junction contained 6 bases not matched to a gene. The CDR3 is made up of 15 amino acids. CDR1 and CDR2 from the germline V gene are ENHRY and SYGVKD. This CDR3 is CAISDPRGHSYEQYF. Written as DNA, the CDR3 is TGTGCCATCAGTGACCCGAGGGGGCATTCCTACGAGCAGTACTTC.

In DNA form, the CDR3 reads TGTGCCAGCAGCCAAACCGGGACAGGGAGAAACATTCAGTACTTC. It translates to CASSQTGTGRNIQYF. This chain connects TRBV3-1 (or the pseudogene TRBV3-2) to TRBJ2-4; 9 positions match TRBD1. Germline V gene lookup returns CDR1 LGHDT and CDR2 YNNKEL (reference sequence). The CDR3 is made up of 15 amino acids. J was trimmed by 6 bases and V by 2 bases; bases with no gene match: 5.

The V and J genes are TRBV18 and TRBJ1-5, with TRBD1 as a possible D gene (6 bases). Germline V lookup: CDR1 KGHSH, CDR2 LQKENI. V lost 5 bases and J 3 bases, leaving 14 bases between the germline ends. This CDR3 has 15 amino acids. The CDR3 spells CASSEQQGDNQPQHF. The DNA for the CDR3 is TGTGCCAGCTCAGAGCAACAGGGCGACAATCAGCCCCAGCATTTT.

The rearrangement uses TRBV5-1 and TRBJ2-6; a weak D match, TRBD2 (6 bases). The CDR3 covers 16 residues. The V gene's germline CDR1 is SGHRS and CDR2 YFSETQ. V gave up 0 bases and J gave up 0 bases, with 7 bases separating them. The DNA for the CDR3 is TGCGCCAGCAGCTTGGCCGGGGGCTCTGGGGCCAACGTCCTGACTTTC. Protein sequence: CASSLAGGSGANVLTF.

The table lists this clone with a few counts. This chain connects TRBV5-4 to TRBJ1-2; a possible D gene is TRBD1 (6 bases). Looked up from germline, CDR1 is SGHNT and CDR2 is YYREEE (reference sequence). CDR3 length: 12 residues. V was cut by 5 bases and J by 3 bases, with 8 bases left in between. CDR3 in DNA: TGTGCCAGCAGGGACAGCTACTATGGCTACACCTTC. Encoded protein: CASRDSYYGYTF.

To note about this clone: Other DNA sequences in the same sample also yield this CDR3. The rearrangement links TRBV27 to TRBJ2-5, with 8 bases fitting TRBD1. Germline V lookup: CDR1 MNHEY, CDR2 SMNVEV (reference sequence). CDR3 length equals 13 residues. V shed 5 bases and J 5 bases; nucleotides not matched to a gene: 4. The CDR3 DNA sequence: TGTGCCAGCAGTCGACAGGGGCGGGAGACCCAGTACTTC. It codes for CASSRQGRETQYF.

This clone was detected a few times. The chain employs TRBV27 and TRBJ2-7; D might be TRBD2 (5 bases). The V end lost 5 bases, the J end lost 5 bases, and 13 bases lay between the germline ends. The germline gives CDR1 MNHEY, CDR2 SMNVEV (reference sequence). This CDR3 spans 13 amino acids. The CDR3 nucleotides read TGTGCCAGCAGTCACGCACCCGGGGACGAGCAGTACTTC. This translates into CASSHAPGDEQYF.

The chain has TRBV18 and TRBJ2-7, with TRBD1 as a possible D gene (6 bases). V gave up 5 bases and J gave up 2 bases, with 10 bases separating them. This CDR3 is built from 13 residues. Germline lookup yields CDR1 KGHSH and CDR2 LQKENI. CDR3 protein: CASSKGQTYEQYF. In DNA, the CDR3 is TGTGCCAGCTCAAAGGGACAAACCTACGAGCAGTACTTC.

V is TRBV27 and J is TRBJ2-2; 8 bases map to TRBD2. The J segment lost 1 base and the V segment lost 3 bases, leaving 4 bases of the junction unmatched. Germline V gene lookup returns CDR1 MNHEY and CDR2 SMNVEV (reference sequence). The CDR3 spans 16 residues. Here the CDR3 reads CASSFWLAGNTGELFF. The CDR3 nucleotides read TGTGCCAGCAGTTTTTGGCTAGCGGGGAACACCGGGGAGCTGTTTTTT.

This chain joins TRBV16 and TRBJ1-5; D perhaps matches TRBD1 (6 bases). V was trimmed by 0 bases and J by 4 bases, leaving 7 bases between them. Germline assignment: CDR1 KGHSY and CDR2 FQNENV. The CDR3 contains 14 residues. The CDR3 reads CASSQSGQNQPQHF. The CDR3 DNA reads TGTGCCAGCAGCCAATCTGGACAGAATCAGCCCCAGCATTTT.

This clone was seen only once. The J gene is TRBJ1-2, the V gene TRBV3-1 (or the pseudogene TRBV3-2); 7 bases are shared with TRBD1. Germline trimming cut 2 bases from V and 4 bases from J; bases unmatched to any gene: 13. The CDR3 extends over 17 amino acids. Germline V CDR1 and CDR2: LGHDT, YNNKEL (reference sequence). The chain's CDR3 is CASSQLLDRACGYGYTF. Here the CDR3 DNA reads TGTGCCAGCAGCCAACTCCTCGACAGGGCGTGTGGCTATGGCTACACCTTC.

This clone was recorded a few times. As DNA, the CDR3 is TGTGCCAGCAGTTCCAGGGGGTTCCCCACCGGGGAGCTGTTTTTT. It translates to CASSSRGFPTGELFF. The chain couples TRBV27 to TRBJ2-2, with 7 bases matching TRBD1. The ends lost 4 bases at V and 4 bases at J; junction bases unmatched: 6. The CDR3 has 15 amino acids. The germline gives CDR1 MNHEY, CDR2 SMNVEV (reference sequence).

The J gene is TRBJ1-1, the V gene TRBV6-5; the match to TRBD1 covers 8 bases. With V trimmed by 6 bases and J by 6 bases, 9 bases remained unmatched. The V gene's germline CDR1 is MNHEY and CDR2 SVGAGI. The CDR3 has 14 amino acids. CDR3 in DNA: TGTGCCAGCAGATTATCACGACAGGGGCCTGAAGCTTTCTTT. Protein sequence: CASRLSRQGPEAFF.

This clone was seen only a few times. The V gene is TRBV27, the J gene TRBJ1-6; D remains unclear. Trimming cost V 3 bases and J 0 bases, with 9 bases left between them. CDR1 MNHEY and CDR2 SMNVEV come from the germline V gene (reference sequence). The CDR3 is 16 amino acids. In DNA, the CDR3 is TGTGCCAGCAGTTTTAAGGCTAGCTCCTATAATTCACCCCTCCACTTT. Amino acids: CASSFKASSYNSPLHF.

V and J are TRBV12-5 and TRBJ1-5, with unresolved D. This CDR3 has 17 amino acids. The germline V and J ends were trimmed by 0 bases and 7 bases, with 19 bases remaining between them. Germline CDR1 reads LGHNT; CDR2 reads FRNRAP. This CDR3 reads CASGLVLERTDLQPQHF. Here the CDR3 DNA reads TGTGCTAGTGGTTTGGTACTCGAGCGGACCGATCTACAGCCCCAGCATTTT.

As for this clone: The sample holds other DNA sequences that translate to the same CDR3. V gene TRBV6-2 or TRBV6-3 combines with J gene TRBJ1-1, with D perhaps TRBD1 (5 bases). The ends were cut back, 2 bases at V and 2 bases at J, with 9 bases in the middle. From germline, CDR1 is MNHEY and CDR2 SVGEGT. This CDR3 is 14 amino acids long. The CDR3: CASSYGQGNTEAFF. In DNA form, the CDR3 reads TGTGCCAGCAGTTACGGGCAGGGAAACACTGAAGCTTTCTTT.

V usage is TRBV5-1 and J usage is TRBJ2-2, with TRBD1 identical over 8 bases. After removal of 0 bases from V and 4 bases from J, the junction contained 5 bases not matched to a gene. Germline assignment: CDR1 SGHRS and CDR2 YFSETQ. The CDR3 runs to 16 residues. The CDR3 bases are TGCGCCAGCAGCTTGGGACAGGGGCTGAGCACCGGGGAGCTGTTTTTT. This gives the protein CASSLGQGLSTGELFF.

The chain links TRBV2 to TRBJ2-5; possible D gene TRBD1, 5 bases. V gave up 8 bases and J gave up 7 bases, with 14 bases separating them. This CDR3 spans 12 amino acids. The germline gives CDR1 SNHLY, CDR2 FYNNEI. CDR3 region: CASGATTGTQYF. Written as DNA, the CDR3 is TGTGCCAGCGGAGCAACTACAGGGACCCAGTACTTC.

The J gene is TRBJ2-7, the V gene TRBV7-2; D is unresolved. Germline CDR1 reads SGHTA; CDR2 reads FQGNSA. This CDR3 has 11 amino acids. Trimming shortened V by 3 bases and J by 5 bases, and 5 bases separated the two germline ends. CDR3 nucleotides: TGTGCCAGCAGCTTCCTAGACGAGCAGTACTTC. Residues: CASSFLDEQYF.

The chain links TRBV11-2 to TRBJ2-5, with D possibly TRBD2 on 5 matching bases. Germline CDR1 SGHAT, CDR2 FQNNGV. The germline V and J ends were trimmed by 1 base and 5 bases, with 17 bases remaining between them. The CDR3 sequence is 16 residues long. The CDR3 sequence: CASSLGGYRLGETQYF. For the CDR3, the DNA is TGTGCCAGCAGCTTAGGAGGGTACCGCCTCGGGGAGACCCAGTACTTC. Looking up the rest from reference TRBV11-2 and TRBJ2-5 gives the full variable domain: EAGVAQSPRYKIIEKRQSVAFWCNPISGHATLYWYQQILGQGPKLLIQFQNNGVVDDSQLPKDRFSAERLKGVDSTLKIQPAKLEDSAVYLCASSLGGYRLGETQYFGPGTRLLVL.

The chain has TRBV4-3 and TRBJ1-2; D is unclear. The length of the CDR3 is 14 residues. The germline V and J ends were trimmed by 2 bases and 4 bases, with 11 bases remaining between them. Germline V gene sequence: CDR1 LGHNA, CDR2 YSLEER. The CDR3 DNA reads TGCGCCAGCAGCCAATATCGCGGAAGCTATGGCTACACCTTC. As protein: CASSQYRGSYGYTF.

The chain recombines TRBV3-1 (or the pseudogene TRBV3-2) with TRBJ1-2; a possible D gene is TRBD1 (5 bases). In germline, CDR1 is LGHDT, CDR2 YNNKEL (reference sequence). Trimming stripped 3 bases from V and 8 bases from J, with 13 bases between. The CDR3 covers 13 residues. This CDR3 is CASSQRQLGGYTF. The CDR3 coding sequence is TGTGCCAGCAGCCAGAGACAGCTGGGGGGCTACACCTTC.